One sample yielded the 2 T cell receptor beta chains listed below, sequenced in a study of cytomegalovirus exposure and HLA in healthy donors. Primers for the PCR totalled 60 Vbeta and 13 Jbeta. TCRdb keeps only in-frame clones here, not all; method: immunoSEQ multiplex PCR. The repertoire holds fewer than 300,000 clones, with 75% to 90% as singletons. The specimen was PBMCs. Receptors originate from a man in his forties in good health and CMV-seropositive.

The rearrangement uses TRBV29-1 and TRBJ2-7, with 9 nucleotides matching TRBD1. The junction had 8 bases not matched to a gene; V was cut back by 7 bases and J by 7 bases. The CDR3 runs 12 residues. Germline V gene lookup returns CDR1 SQVTM and CDR2 ANQGSEA. The CDR3 loop reads CSARTGAGEQYF. In DNA, the CDR3 is TGCAGCGCTAGGACAGGGGCGGGGGAGCAGTACTTC.

V and J are TRBV5-1 and TRBJ1-1; D remains unclear. CDR1 is SGHRS and CDR2 is YFSETQ in the germline V gene. This CDR3 spans 12 amino acids. V lost 5 bases and J lost 7, with 12 bases in between. The CDR3 is CASRGDGSEAFF. In DNA, the CDR3 is TGCGCCAGCAGGGGAGATGGGAGTGAAGCTTTCTTT.